This entry concerns a single T cell receptor (beta chain). The CDR3 spans 15 residues. From germline, CDR1 is SGHKS and CDR2 YYEKEE (reference sequence). Trimming pared 5 bases from V and 6 bases from J, leaving 18 bases between. This entry comes from a study of T cells in Graves' hyperthyroidism and ophthalmopathy. Amplification yielded TCR beta CDR3 regions, with RNA transcripts as the source. The HTBI set primed first-round TCR CDR3 RT-PCR. TCRdb fed the multiplex PCR reads into MiXCR, producing one record per CDR3 protein. In the table there are around 390,000 distinct CDR3 sequences, around 13% of which are singletons.

Source material: blood. The sequence was obtained from a woman aged 30 to 39 with Graves' ophthalmopathy. This chain joins TRBV5-5 and TRBJ2-4; D is possibly TRBD2 (5 bases). CDR3 nucleotides: TGTGCCAGCAGGGCGGACCTCTTTGAGGGAAACATTCAGTACTTC. Amino acids: CASRADLFEGNIQYF.